This T cell receptor beta chain was captured by sequencing in a study of control samples from healthy donors and cancer patients. Here immunoSEQ multiplex PCR was the method, and the copy in TCRdb shows in-frame clones only, minus some. The top ten hold around 4.5% of the sample, which has tens of thousands of clones, 90% to 95% seen once. This CDR3 has 11 residues. Germline V lookup: CDR1 ENHRY, CDR2 SYGVKD. Between the trimmed V and J ends, which lost 2 bases and 5 bases, there was a span of 4 bases. The J gene is TRBJ2-7, the V gene TRBV10-3; no clear D gene. The sequence was obtained from a woman younger than 30 in good health. The sequencing sample was made of blood. CDR3 DNA: TGTGCCATCAGTGAGCTGGACGAGCAGTACTTC. It codes for CAISELDEQYF.